This T cell receptor (beta chain) was profiled in a study of shared clonotypes between healthy human individuals. Study background: The cohort comprised two women and a few men. Their ages spanned 18 to 49 years.

In the case of this clone: Antigen: not known.

V shed 1 base, J shed 7 bases, and the junction held 13 bases outside the gene matches. Germline-derived CDR1 and CDR2 are LNHDA and SQIVND (reference sequence). The CDR3 consists of 17 residues. Findings of the study overall: Clonotype sharing across donors was expected to vary with sequencing depth.

Assay: immunoSEQ multiplex PCR; the TCRdb copy retains only in-frame clones and omits some. Of about 120,000 clones listed, about 70% were seen once; the top ten hold roughly a quarter. The receptor's source is a woman aged 25 to 39 in good health. Sequencing used memory CD8+ T cells sorted from blood. Specified subset: CD45RO+ cells pooled with CCR7-negative TemRA cells. V is TRBV19 and J is TRBJ2-3; 8 positions match TRBD2. CDR3 DNA sequence: TGTGCCAGTAGTATAGGTCTCTGGCGGGAGGAAACTCATACGCAGTATTTT. Translating it yields CASSIGLWREETHTQYF.